The rows below give T cell receptor beta chains drawn from one sample of a study of shared clonotypes between healthy human individuals. Profiling relied on immunoSEQ multiplex PCR, and the TCRdb table lists in-frame clones only, not all of them. The sample consists of around 350,000 clones, over 70% of them appearing once. The sequencing sample was made of memory CD4+ T cells sorted from blood. The receptors derive from a young man in good health. CDR3s include the opening cysteine and the closing phenylalanine or tryptophan. A D gene is named only where the DNA matches it firmly. Clone size is not always given. Where it is, it says once, few, many or a class for expanded clones.

abundance	j_gene	d_gene	v_gene	CDR3nt	CDR3aa
NA	TRBJ2-4	NA	TRBV7-9	TGTGCCAGCAGCTCCCGCCCCGGGAGTACCAAAAACATTCAGTACTTC	CASSSRPGSTKNIQYF
NA	TRBJ1-1	NA	TRBV6-6	TGTGCCAGCAGTTACGGACTCGTGGGGCAAAGTGAAGCTTTCTTT	CASSYGLVGQSEAFF
NA	TRBJ2-5	TRBD1	TRBV19	TGTGCCAGTAGTCCCCCCGGGACAGGGTCCGAGACCCAGTACTTC	CASSPPGTGSETQYF
NA	TRBJ2-2	TRBD1	TRBV29-1	TGCAGCGGGAGACAGGGGGTTAACGGGGAGCTGTTTTTT	CSGRQGVNGELFF
NA	TRBJ2-3	TRBD2	TRBV10-1	TGCGCCAGCAGTGAGGCGGGAGGGAGCACAGATACGCAGTATTTT	CASSEAGGSTDTQYF
NA	TRBJ2-3	NA	TRBV6-5	TGTGCCAGCAGTACGACAGGAGTTATGGCAGATACGCAGTATTTT	CASSTTGVMADTQYF
NA	TRBJ2-4	TRBD1	TRBV7-2	TGTGCCAGCAGCTTACGGACAGGCGGACTAGCCAAAAACATTCAGTACTTC	CASSLRTGGLAKNIQYF
once	TRBJ2-1	NA	TRBV5-6	TGTGCCACCAGGGGGGGAAACTCCTACAATGAGCAGTTCTTC	CATRGGNSYNEQFF
NA	TRBJ2-1	NA	TRBV5-1	TGCGCCAGCAGCTTTTCAACGGACCGCTACAATGAGCAGTTCTTC	CASSFSTDRYNEQFF
NA	TRBJ2-6	NA	TRBV5-6	TGTGCCAGCAGCTTCGCAGGGGAAAGGGCTGGGGCCAACGTCCTGACTTTC	CASSFAGERAGANVLTF
once	TRBJ1-3	NA	TRBV27	TGTGCCAGCAGTTTGTTTCCAGGAGGATACTCTGGAAACACCATATATTTT	CASSLFPGGYSGNTIYF
NA	TRBJ1-2	TRBD1	TRBV7-2	TGTGCCAGCAGCTACAGGGGGCAACAGGGCTACACCTTC	CASSYRGQQGYTF
NA	TRBJ1-1	NA	TRBV5-4	TGTGCCAGCAGCTCACAGGGTGGCACTGAAGCTTTCTTT	CASSSQGGTEAFF
NA	TRBJ2-5	TRBD2	TRBV5-1	TGCGCCAGCAGCTCCACCGGGACTAGCGGAGACCAAGAGACCCAGTACTTC	CASSSTGTSGDQETQYF
NA	TRBJ2-1	TRBD2	TRBV6-1	TGTGCCAGCAGGGGAGTAGCGGGAGGAGGTGAGCAGTTCTTC	CASRGVAGGGEQFF
NA	TRBJ2-1	NA	TRBV7-2	TGTGCCAGCAGCTTAGGAGGTTACGAGCAGTTCTTC	CASSLGGYEQFF
NA	TRBJ2-7	NA	TRBV30	TGTGCCTGGAGAGGGGGAGCGGCCGAGCAGTACTTC	CAWRGGAAEQYF